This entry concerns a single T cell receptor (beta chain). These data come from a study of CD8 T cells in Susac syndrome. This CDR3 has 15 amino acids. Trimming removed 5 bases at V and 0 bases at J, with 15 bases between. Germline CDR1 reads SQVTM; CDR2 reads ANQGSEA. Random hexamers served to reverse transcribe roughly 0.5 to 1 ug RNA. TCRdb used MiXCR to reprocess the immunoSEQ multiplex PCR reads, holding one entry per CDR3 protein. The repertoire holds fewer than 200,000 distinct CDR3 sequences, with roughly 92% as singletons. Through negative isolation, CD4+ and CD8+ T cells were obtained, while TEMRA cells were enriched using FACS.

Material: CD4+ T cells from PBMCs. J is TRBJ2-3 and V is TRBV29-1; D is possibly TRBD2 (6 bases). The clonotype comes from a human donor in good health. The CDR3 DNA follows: TGCAGCGTTATATCGGGGACTTATAGCACAGATACGCAGTATTTT. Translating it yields CSVISGTYSTDTQYF.